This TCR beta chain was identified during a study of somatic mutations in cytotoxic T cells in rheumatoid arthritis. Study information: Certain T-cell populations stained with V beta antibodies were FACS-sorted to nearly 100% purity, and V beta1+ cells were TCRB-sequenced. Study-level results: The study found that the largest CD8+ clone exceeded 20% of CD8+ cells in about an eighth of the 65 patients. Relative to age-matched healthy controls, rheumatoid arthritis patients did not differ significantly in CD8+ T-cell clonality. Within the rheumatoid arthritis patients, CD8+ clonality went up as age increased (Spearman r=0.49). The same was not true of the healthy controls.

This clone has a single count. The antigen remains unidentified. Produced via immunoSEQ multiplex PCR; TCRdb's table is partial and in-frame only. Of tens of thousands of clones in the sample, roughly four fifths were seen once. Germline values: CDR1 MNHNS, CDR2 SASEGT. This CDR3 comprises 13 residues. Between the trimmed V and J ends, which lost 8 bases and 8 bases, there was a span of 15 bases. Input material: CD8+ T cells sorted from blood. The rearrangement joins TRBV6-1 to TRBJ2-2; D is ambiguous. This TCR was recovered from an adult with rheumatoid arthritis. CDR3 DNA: TGTGCCAGCCTCCCCAGGTGGGCAGGGGAGCTGTTTTTT. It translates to CASLPRWAGELFF.